This T cell receptor (beta chain) was obtained from a study of cytomegalovirus exposure and HLA in healthy donors. The V gene lost 2 bases and the J gene lost 3 bases, with 11 bases spanning the gap. The CDR3 loop spans 14 amino acids. Germline values: CDR1 MNHEY, CDR2 SMNVEV (reference sequence). It was with 60 Vbeta and 13 Jbeta primers that the PCR ran. Original data processing: An analysis performed later counted roughly 80 million unique TCR beta chains (approximately 12 million of them shared). TCRdb's copy holds only in-frame clones and misses some; the assay was immunoSEQ multiplex PCR. V and J calls and clone size are given by that table; D and trimming were obtained from the DNA. The sample contains under 150,000 clones, 82% of which appear only once.

The rearrangement joins TRBV27 to TRBJ2-7; D ambiguous. The source material was PBMCs. This receptor was taken from a male donor in good health and CMV-seropositive. DNA of the CDR3: TGTGCCAGCAGTTTAGTTAGCCGAGACTACGAGCAGTACTTC. Translating gives CASSLVSRDYEQYF.